This TCR beta chain was sequenced in a study of OX40 agonist ivuxolimab in advanced cancers. Germline CDR1 reads ENHRY; CDR2 reads SYGVKD. The germline V and J ends were trimmed by 3 bases and 5 bases, with 16 bases remaining between them. The CDR3 runs 16 residues. Data came from immunoSEQ multiplex PCR; TCRdb stores just in-frame clones and leaves some out. The table includes approximately 5,000 clones, around 62% detected once. The chain combines TRBV10-3 with TRBJ2-2; D could derive from TRBD1 or TRBD2 (7 bases each). This TCR was sampled from an adult with an advanced solid tumor such as melanoma, head and neck, liver or kidney cancer. This material consisted of CD4+ or CD8+ T cells sorted from blood, taken in a trial of the OX40 agonist ivuxolimab. CDR3 loop: CAISEIRQGGTGELFF. CDR3 DNA sequence: TGTGCCATCAGTGAAATCAGGCAGGGGGGGACCGGGGAGCTGTTTTTT.